What follows describes a single T cell receptor beta chain. The record originates from a study of shared clonotypes between healthy human individuals. Sequencing used immunoSEQ multiplex PCR; TCRdb keeps in-frame clones, though not all of them. Of 950,000 to 1,100,000 clones in the sample, under 80% were seen once. CDR3 length equals 13 residues. Germline V CDR1 and CDR2: LNHDA, SQIVND (reference sequence). Trimming removed 5 bases from V and 10 bases from J; junction bases left unmatched: 8. The genes are TRBV19 and TRBJ2-1; 7 bases map to TRBD2. The TCR comes from a man aged 18 to 35 in good health. The specimen was memory CD4+ T cells sorted from blood. Subset denoted: CD45RA-negative fraction. The CDR3 DNA reads as TGTGCCAGTAGTGCAAGACTAGCCTGGGAGCAGTTCTTC. This gives the protein CASSARLAWEQFF.